The entry that follows covers one T cell receptor (beta chain) sequence. This sample was included in a study of T cell changes during pregnancy in multiple sclerosis. Trimming pared 3 bases from V and 16 bases from J, leaving 7 bases between. The germline V gene encodes CDR1 MNHNS and CDR2 SASEGT. CDR3 length equals 9 residues. Repertoires were generated with immunoSEQ multiplex PCR, while TCRdb's copy carries only in-frame clones and drops some. The sample lists 12,000 or so clones; approximately 90% were seen once. The source is a female donor in good health, enrolled as a control in a pregnancy study. This chain joins TRBV6-1 and TRBJ2-4; D remains unclear. Sequenced here: CD8+ T cells from peripheral blood mononuclear cells, sampled in the second trimester of pregnancy. CDR3 sequence (DNA): TGTGCCAGCAGTGATCGTCTTTACTTC. It specifies CASSDRLYF.